This TCR beta chain was identified during a study of cytotoxic CD8 clonotypes in ibrutinib-treated CLL. Overall study context: Enrolment comprised some twelve relapsed/refractory and more than 14 treatment-naive patients; approximately 18 were IGHV unmutated.

Germline values: CDR1 MNHNY, CDR2 SVGAGI (reference sequence). The CDR3 is 15 amino acids. V shed 0 bases and J shed 5 bases, with 14 bases lying between them. Only in-frame clones appear in the TCRdb table, and some are missing; sequencing was by immunoSEQ multiplex PCR. The repertoire holds 150,000 to 250,000 clones, with approximately 68% as singletons. This specimen was PBMCs, taken after 24 months of ibrutinib treatment. This TCR was sampled from a human donor with chronic lymphocytic leukemia. The chain is built from TRBV6-6 and TRBJ2-7; D gene ambiguous. CDR3 DNA: TGTGCCAGCAGTTACTCTCCAGCCCTCCGGGACGAGCAGTACTTC. Protein: CASSYSPALRDEQYF.